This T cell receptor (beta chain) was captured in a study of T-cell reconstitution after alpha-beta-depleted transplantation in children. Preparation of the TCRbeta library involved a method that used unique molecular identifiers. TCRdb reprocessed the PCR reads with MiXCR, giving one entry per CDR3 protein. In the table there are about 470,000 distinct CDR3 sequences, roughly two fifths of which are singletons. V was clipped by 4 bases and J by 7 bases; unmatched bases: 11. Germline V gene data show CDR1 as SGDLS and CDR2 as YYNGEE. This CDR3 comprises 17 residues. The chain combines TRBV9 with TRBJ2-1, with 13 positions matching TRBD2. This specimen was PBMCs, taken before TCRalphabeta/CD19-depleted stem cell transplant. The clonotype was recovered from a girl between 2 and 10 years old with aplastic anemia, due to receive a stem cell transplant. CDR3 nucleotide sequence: TGTGCCAGCAGCTCCCGACTAGCGGGAGGATTAGGGAATGAGCAGTTCTTC. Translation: CASSSRLAGGLGNEQFF.